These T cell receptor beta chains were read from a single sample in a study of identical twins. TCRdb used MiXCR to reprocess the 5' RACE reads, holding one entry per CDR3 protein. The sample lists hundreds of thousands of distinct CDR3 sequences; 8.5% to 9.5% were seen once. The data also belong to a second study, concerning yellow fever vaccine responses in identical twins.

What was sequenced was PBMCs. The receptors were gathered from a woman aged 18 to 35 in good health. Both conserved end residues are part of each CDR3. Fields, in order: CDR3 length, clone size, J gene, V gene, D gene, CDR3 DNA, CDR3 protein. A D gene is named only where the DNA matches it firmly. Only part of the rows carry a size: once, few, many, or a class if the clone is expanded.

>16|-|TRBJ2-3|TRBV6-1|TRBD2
TGTGCCAGCAGCGCAACCCTCGGGACTAACACAGATACGCAGTATTTT
CASSATLGTNTDTQYF
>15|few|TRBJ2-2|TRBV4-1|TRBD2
TGCGCCAGCAGCCAAGGGGCGGGGGGGCCTCGGGAGCTGTTTTTT
CASSQGAGGPRELFF
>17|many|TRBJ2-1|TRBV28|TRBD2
TGTGCCAGCAGTCCCCCGGGGGGAGCAGTCCCCTACAATGAGCAGTTCTTC
CASSPPGGAVPYNEQFF
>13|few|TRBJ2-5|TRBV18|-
TGTGCCAGCTCACCAGGGGTTCGGGAGACCCAGTACTTC
CASSPGVRETQYF
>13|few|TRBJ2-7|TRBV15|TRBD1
TGTGCCACCAGCAGAAACGACAGGGACGAGCAGTACTTC
CATSRNDRDEQYF
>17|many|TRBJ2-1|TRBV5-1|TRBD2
TGCGCCAGCAGCCCCGGACTAGCGGGGGGGCTTAACAATGAGCAGTTCTTC
CASSPGLAGGLNNEQFF
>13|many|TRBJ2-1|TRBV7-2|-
TGTGCCAGCAGCTTTGCTATGCGTAATGAGCAGTTCTTC
CASSFAMRNEQFF
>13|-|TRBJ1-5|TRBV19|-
TGTGCCAGTAGTATAAAGGGGATTCAGCCCCAGCATTTT
CASSIKGIQPQHF
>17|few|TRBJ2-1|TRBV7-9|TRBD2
TGTGCCAGCAGCTTAGGGGGGCTAGCGGGAACCTACAATGAGCAGTTCTTC
CASSLGGLAGTYNEQFF
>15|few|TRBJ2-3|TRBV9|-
TGTGCCAGCAGCCCCGCAAACGGACGCACAGATACGCAGTATTTT
CASSPANGRTDTQYF
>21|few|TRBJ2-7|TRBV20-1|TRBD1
TGCAGTGCTCGCCGAAACCCCCGGGACAGGGGGCGAGGACTGTACTTGTACGAGCAGTACTTC
CSARRNPRDRGRGLYLYEQYF
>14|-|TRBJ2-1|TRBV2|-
TGTGCCAGCAGTGATGGCGGAGCCTACAATGAGCAGTTCTTC
CASSDGGAYNEQFF
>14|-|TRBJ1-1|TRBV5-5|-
TGTGCCAGCAGCTTGGGGATGGGTGGCACTGAAGCTTTCTTT
CASSLGMGGTEAFF
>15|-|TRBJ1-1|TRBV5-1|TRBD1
TGCGCCAGCCTAAAAGGGGACAGGGGGAACACTGAAGCTTTCTTT
CASLKGDRGNTEAFF
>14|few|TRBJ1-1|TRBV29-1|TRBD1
TGCAGCGCAACTCAGGCAGGGGGTTGGACTGAAGCTTTCTTT
CSATQAGGWTEAFF
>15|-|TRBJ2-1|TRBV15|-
TGTGCCACCAGCAGAGGGTCCCCCCGAAACAATGAGCAGTTCTTC
CATSRGSPRNNEQFF
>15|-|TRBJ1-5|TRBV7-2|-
TGTGCCAGCAGACAAGACGGCGGGGGACGGGGGCCCCAGCATTTT
CASRQDGGGRGPQHF
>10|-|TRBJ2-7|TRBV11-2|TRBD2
TGTGCCAGCGCGGGGGACGAGCAGTACTTC
CASAGDEQYF
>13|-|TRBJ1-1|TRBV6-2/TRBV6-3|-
TGTGCCAGCACGAACGGGGGTTACACTGAAGCTTTCTTT
CASTNGGYTEAFF
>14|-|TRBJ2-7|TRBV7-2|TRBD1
TGTGCCAGCAGGGAAACAGGGGCCTCCTACGAGCAGTACTTC
CASRETGASYEQYF
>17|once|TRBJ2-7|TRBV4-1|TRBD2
TGCGCCAGCAGCCAAGAGAATTGGCTAGCGGGAGTCTACGAGCAGTACTTC
CASSQENWLAGVYEQYF
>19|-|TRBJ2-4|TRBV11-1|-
TGTGCCAGCAGCCCCAAATGGGGCCGGACCTTAGGGACCAAAAACATTCAGTACTTC
CASSPKWGRTLGTKNIQYF
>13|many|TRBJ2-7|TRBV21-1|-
TGTGCCAGCACCAATCAGGACTCCTACGAGCAGTACTTC
CASTNQDSYEQYF
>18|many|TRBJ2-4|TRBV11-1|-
TGTGCCAGCAGCTCCCCAGCGGGCACTGGTGTAGCCAAAAACATTCAGTACTTC
CASSSPAGTGVAKNIQYF
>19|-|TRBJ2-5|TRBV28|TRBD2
TGTGCCAGCAGTTTATTTGAAGGGCAGACTAGCGGGGGGGGAGAGACCCAGTACTTC
CASSLFEGQTSGGGETQYF
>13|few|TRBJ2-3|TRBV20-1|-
TGCAGTGCTAGAGGGGTAGCATCAGATACGCAGTATTTT
CSARGVASDTQYF
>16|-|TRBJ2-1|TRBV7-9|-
TGTGCCAGCAGGGCTCTAGGAGGGGGCGGAAACAATGAGCAGTTCTTC
CASRALGGGGNNEQFF
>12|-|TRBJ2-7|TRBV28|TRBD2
TGTGCCAGCAGCCTCGGACCGGGAGGGCAGTACTTC
CASSLGPGGQYF